The clone carrying this T cell receptor beta chain has just one count. Authors' analysis steps: For nucleated cells, counts were estimated from reference gene primer amplification. TCRdb's copy holds only in-frame clones and misses some; the assay was immunoSEQ multiplex PCR. The DNA gave D and trimming, while V, J and clone size come from that table. The profile shows 45,000 to 75,000 clones, around 90% of them singletons. This sample is drawn from a study of blood T cell repertoires in COVID-19. Across the whole study: There were acute and convalescent COVID-19 samples, and they came from the United States, Italy and Spain. T cells, B-cell-depleted T cells, or PBMCs supplied cDNA or gDNA.

Between the trimmed V and J ends, which lost 0 bases and 0 bases, there was a span of 15 bases. The CDR3 is 16 amino acids. Germline loops: CDR1 GTSNPN, CDR2 SVGIG (reference sequence). The chain recombines TRBV30 with TRBJ2-7; D is perhaps TRBD1 (6 bases). The sample taken for sequencing was peripheral blood. The source is a man in his sixties with acute or convalescent COVID-19. CDR3 residues: CAWSVSRTAFSYEQYF. The CDR3 DNA is TGTGCCTGGAGTGTAAGCAGGACAGCTTTCTCCTACGAGCAGTACTTC.